A single sample gave rise to the 18 T cell receptor beta chains below, sequenced in a study of cytomegalovirus exposure and HLA in healthy donors. PCR amplification relied on 60 Vbeta primers (plus 13 Jbeta primers). Profiling relied on immunoSEQ multiplex PCR, and the TCRdb table lists in-frame clones only, not all of them. The sample gives about 140,000 clones, 72% of which show up once; roughly 4% is in the top ten. The sequencing input was PBMCs. The receptors here all came from a man aged 50-60 years in good health and CMV-seropositive.

This clone was counted only a few times. The chain is built from TRBV6-5 and TRBJ2-7, with D possibly matching TRBD1 (5 bases). Germline V lookup: CDR1 MNHEY, CDR2 SVGAGI. This CDR3 comprises 14 residues. V was trimmed by 4 bases and J by 2 bases, leaving 12 bases between them. The CDR3 spells CASSFRGVTYEQYF. The DNA for the CDR3 is TGTGCCAGCAGTTTTAGGGGTGTGACCTACGAGCAGTACTTC.

This sequence joins TRBV10-1 and TRBJ2-7; D is uncertain. The V gene lost 9 bases and the J gene lost 4 bases, with 13 bases spanning the gap. This CDR3 is 12 amino acids long. Per the germline V gene, CDR1 is WNHNN and CDR2 is SYGVQD (reference sequence). The CDR3: CARKKSLYEQYF. The CDR3 region has the DNA TGCGCCAGAAAAAAATCCCTGTACGAGCAGTACTTC.

V is TRBV5-1 and J is TRBJ2-3; D possibly corresponds to TRBD1 (6 bases). V lost 2 bases and J lost 4, with 11 bases in between. This CDR3 is built from 14 residues. Germline CDR1 and CDR2: SGHRS and YFSETQ. The CDR3 reads CASSLGQGSDTQYF. CDR3 in DNA: TGCGCCAGCAGCTTAGGGCAGGGGTCAGATACGCAGTATTTT.

This clone was observed a handful of times. The rearrangement joins TRBV4-1 to TRBJ1-3; TRBD1 matches 9 bases. The germline V gene has CDR1 MGHRA and CDR2 YSYEKL. With 4 bases clipped from V and 10 bases from J, the junction kept 8 bases outside the gene matches. The CDR3 totals 14 residues. The CDR3 sequence is CASSPRTGDGTIYF. Here the CDR3 DNA reads TGCGCCAGCAGCCCGAGGACAGGGGACGGGACCATATATTTT.

This clone was recorded once. The chain links TRBV5-1 to TRBJ2-2, with 7 positions matching TRBD1. This CDR3 is 14 amino acids long. Losses at the gene ends were 4 bases for V and 6 bases for J; bases not matched to a gene: 6. Germline V gene lookup returns CDR1 SGHRS and CDR2 YFSETQ. This CDR3 reads CASSPGGPAGELFF. CDR3 in DNA: TGCGCCAGCAGCCCAGGGGGTCCAGCCGGGGAGCTGTTTTTT.

A few counts support this clone. The chain couples TRBV28 to TRBJ2-3; D call uncertain. The CDR3 totals 12 residues. Germline loops: CDR1 MDHEN, CDR2 SYDVKM. Trimming shortened V by 8 bases and J by 5 bases, and 11 bases separated the two germline ends. The CDR3 is CASLAALDTQYF. The CDR3 DNA follows: TGTGCCAGCTTGGCGGCTTTAGATACGCAGTATTTT.

The V gene is TRBV27, the J gene TRBJ2-1; 13 bases align to TRBD2. The CDR3 length is 16 residues. Looked up from germline, CDR1 is MNHEY and CDR2 is SMNVEV (reference sequence). Germline trimming cut 5 bases from V and 8 bases from J; bases unmatched to any gene: 9. CDR3 residues: CASSPLTSGRSYEQFF. CDR3 coding DNA: TGTGCCAGCAGTCCGCTGACTAGCGGGAGGTCCTATGAGCAGTTCTTC.

This clone came up a few times. The chain couples TRBV14 to TRBJ2-1; 7 positions match TRBD1. V was clipped by 6 bases and J by 2 bases; unmatched bases: 7. The CDR3 loop spans 15 amino acids. Germline assignment: CDR1 SGHDN and CDR2 FVKESK. CDR3 loop: CASSPRGQTYNEQFF. CDR3 nucleotides: TGTGCCAGCAGTCCTCGGGGACAGACCTACAATGAGCAGTTCTTC.

The chain joins TRBV18 to TRBJ2-3, with D possibly matching TRBD1 (6 bases). The CDR3 has 15 amino acids. In germline, CDR1 is KGHSH, CDR2 LQKENI. V lost 4 bases and J 2 bases, leaving 13 bases between the germline ends. The CDR3 DNA is TGTGCCAGCTCACAACAGGGCGGGCCCACAGATACGCAGTATTTT. Its protein product is CASSQQGGPTDTQYF.

This clone turned up a few times. The chain combines TRBV7-6 with TRBJ1-1; TRBD1 agrees at 8 bases. Trimming took 5 bases from V and 0 from J; bases not matched to a gene: 11. Germline V CDR1 and CDR2: SGHVS, FNYEAQ. The CDR3 consists of 17 residues. CDR3 nucleotide sequence: TGTGCCAGCAGCGGACCCGGGACAGGTAACATGAACACTGAAGCTTTCTTT. Amino acids: CASSGPGTGNMNTEAFF.

This rearrangement joins TRBV27 to TRBJ2-5; 7 nucleotides line up with TRBD2. The CDR3 extends over 16 amino acids. Unmatched junction bases numbered 9, after V lost 3 bases and J lost 2 bases. Germline V CDR1 and CDR2: MNHEY, SMNVEV (reference sequence). CDR3 amino acids: CASSLWVAGVQETQYF. In nucleotides, the CDR3 is TGTGCCAGCAGTTTGTGGGTAGCGGGCGTACAAGAGACCCAGTACTTC.

The V call is TRBV18, the J call TRBJ1-1; 7 nucleotides align to TRBD1. The germline V gene encodes CDR1 KGHSH and CDR2 LQKENI. Unmatched junction bases numbered 4, after V lost 2 bases and J lost 1 base. The CDR3 sequence is 15 residues long. CDR3 in DNA: TGTGCCAGCTCACCAGCAGGGGGTAGGAACACTGAAGCTTTCTTT. Amino acids: CASSPAGGRNTEAFF.

This chain connects TRBV11-2 to TRBJ1-1; no clear D. CDR1 and CDR2 from the germline V gene are SGHAT and FQNNGV. V was trimmed by 1 base and J by 2 bases, leaving 11 bases between them. This CDR3 is 15 amino acids long. CDR3 loop: CASSLASGANTEAFF. The DNA of the CDR3 is TGTGCCAGCAGCTTAGCATCCGGAGCCAACACTGAAGCTTTCTTT.

This clone has more than one count but fewer than ten. V gene TRBV5-1 combines with J gene TRBJ2-1, with TRBD2 matching over 7 bases. Germline V CDR1 and CDR2: SGHRS, YFSETQ. Trimming at V came to 4 bases and at J to 4 bases, leaving 8 bases not matched to a gene. The length of the CDR3 is 15 residues. CDR3 protein: CASSPRGSGYNEQFF. For the CDR3, the DNA is TGCGCCAGCAGCCCCCGGGGTAGCGGGTACAATGAGCAGTTCTTC.

In its sample, this clone was seen a few times. J is TRBJ1-1 and V is TRBV10-3; D is possibly TRBD1 (5 bases). In germline, CDR1 is ENHRY, CDR2 SYGVKD. V was clipped by 9 bases and J by 4 bases, with 12 bases between them. The CDR3 is 12 amino acids. DNA for the CDR3: TGTGCCATTTCAGGGTTGGGCACTGAAGCTTTCTTT. Amino acids: CAISGLGTEAFF.

This chain connects TRBV5-1 to TRBJ2-1; 10 bases agree with TRBD2. The ends lost 0 bases at V and 0 bases at J; junction bases unmatched: 3. CDR1 is SGHRS, CDR2 YFSETQ, per germline. The CDR3 extends over 17 amino acids. The CDR3 region has the DNA TGCGCCAGCAGCTTGGCTAGCGGGGGTGTCTCCTACAATGAGCAGTTCTTC. This encodes CASSLASGGVSYNEQFF. Filled out from reference TRBV5-1 and TRBJ2-1, the complete variable domain reads KAGVTQTPRYLIKTRGQQVTLSCSPISGHRSVSWYQQTPGQGLQFLFEYFSETQRNKGNFPGRFSGRQFSNSRSEMNVSTLELGDSALYLCASSLASGGVSYNEQFFGPGTRLTVL.

In this sample, this clone turned up a few times. The V and J genes are TRBV7-9 and TRBJ1-2; TRBD1 matches 7 bases. Germline values: CDR1 SEHNR, CDR2 FQNEAQ (reference sequence). The length of the CDR3 is 15 residues. Unmatched junction bases numbered 13, after V lost 8 bases and J lost 4 bases. CDR3 bases: TGTGCCAGCTTACCACAGGGGCCGTCGCGCTATGGCTACACCTTC. It codes for CASLPQGPSRYGYTF.

There are a few counts of this clone. Here the CDR3 reads CASSDRTGGSNQPQHF. The CDR3 DNA follows: TGTGCCAGCAGCGACAGAACAGGGGGCAGCAATCAGCCCCAGCATTTT. The rearrangement links TRBV7-9 to TRBJ1-5, with 9 nucleotides matching TRBD1. Germline V CDR1 and CDR2: SEHNR, FQNEAQ (reference sequence). With 5 bases clipped from V and 1 base from J, the junction kept 6 bases outside the gene matches. This CDR3 contains 16 residues.